The entry below gives a single T cell receptor beta chain sequence along with its context. This entry is derived from a study of blood T cell repertoires in COVID-19. Study details: The United States, Italy and Spain were the sources of the acute and convalescent COVID-19 samples. PBMCs, B-cell-depleted T cells, or T cells were the source of the cDNA or gDNA that made up the material.

Original data processing: Reference gene primer amplification in the assay estimated nucleated cell counts. Clones were read by immunoSEQ multiplex PCR, and TCRdb kept only the in-frame ones, dropping some. V and J calls and clone size are given by that table; D and trimming were obtained from the DNA. Altogether 170,000 or so clones are present, roughly 86% being singletons, with the ten largest covering approximately 0.5%. Enrolment of Seattle patients took place during active infection, and they were followed longitudinally. With 3 bases clipped from V and 8 bases from J, the junction kept 3 bases outside the gene matches. The germline V gene encodes CDR1 KGHSH and CDR2 LQKENI. The CDR3 is 14 residues long.

The receptor was derived from a man aged 55 to 70 with COVID-19, enrolled during active disease. The rearrangement links TRBV18 to TRBJ2-1; TRBD2 matches at 11 bases. The source material was peripheral blood. DNA for the CDR3: TGTGCCAGCTCACCGGGACTAGCGGTCGATGAGCAGTTCTTC. Translating it yields CASSPGLAVDEQFF. Looking up the rest from reference TRBV18 and TRBJ2-1 gives the full variable domain: NAGVMQNPRHLVRRRGQEARLRCSPMKGHSHVYWYRQLPEEGLKFMVYLQKENIIDESGMPKERFSAEFPKEGPSILRIQQVVRGDSAAYFCASSPGLAVDEQFFGPGTRLTVL.